This TCR beta chain originates from a study of cytomegalovirus exposure and HLA in healthy donors. In the study overall: Early release data held 85 million to 95 million unique TCRs from HLA-typed donors.

This CDR3 has 14 residues. Germline CDR1 MNHNS, CDR2 SASEGT. The V end lost 3 bases, the J end lost 1 base, and 9 bases lay between the germline ends. 60 Vbeta and 13 Jbeta primers were used in PCR. TCRdb keeps only in-frame clones here, not all; method: immunoSEQ multiplex PCR. The sample holds 180,000 or so clones, almost 80% seen once. Comment on this clone: Antigen: not known.

Study findings and constraints: High specificity and sensitivity for cytomegalovirus status were reported for the classifier. With later analysis, a missense DCLRE1C variant became linked to TCR beta V- and J-gene trimming. A later analysis linked around 15,000 TCR beta sequences to HLA alleles at 0.05 false discovery rate.

Sequencing was carried out using PBMCs. The receptor's source is a middle-aged man in good health and CMV-seropositive. This chain joins TRBV6-1 and TRBJ1-1; TRBD1 is a possible D gene (6 bases). The CDR3 is CASSDVQGNTEAFF. The CDR3 DNA sequence: TGTGCCAGCAGTGACGTACAGGGGAACACTGAAGCTTTCTTT.